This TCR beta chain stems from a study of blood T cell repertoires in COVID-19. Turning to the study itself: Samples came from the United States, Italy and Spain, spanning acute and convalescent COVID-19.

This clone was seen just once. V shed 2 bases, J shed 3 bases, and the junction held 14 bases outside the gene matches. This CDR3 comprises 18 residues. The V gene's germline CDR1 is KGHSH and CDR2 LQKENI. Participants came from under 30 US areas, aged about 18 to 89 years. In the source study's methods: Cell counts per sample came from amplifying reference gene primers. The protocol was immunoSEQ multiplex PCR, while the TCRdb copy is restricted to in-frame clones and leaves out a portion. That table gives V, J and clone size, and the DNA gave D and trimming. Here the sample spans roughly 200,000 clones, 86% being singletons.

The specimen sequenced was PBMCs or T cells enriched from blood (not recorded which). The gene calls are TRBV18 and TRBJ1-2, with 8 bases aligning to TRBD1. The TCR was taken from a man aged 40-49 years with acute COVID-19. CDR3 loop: CASSPLDRERSSDYGYTF. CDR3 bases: TGTGCCAGCTCACCATTGGACAGGGAGCGTAGTAGCGACTATGGCTACACCTTC.